Listed here are 2 T cell receptor beta chains from one sample, sequenced in a study of OX40 agonist ivuxolimab in advanced cancers. TCRdb's table, derived via immunoSEQ multiplex PCR, lists solely in-frame clones and lacks some. The table has roughly 18,000 clones, 72% seen once. The input for sequencing was CD4+ or CD8+ T cells sorted from blood, taken in a trial of the OX40 agonist ivuxolimab. The receptors originated from an adult with an advanced solid tumor such as melanoma, head and neck, liver or kidney cancer.

V and J are TRBV7-2 and TRBJ1-2; no firm D call. V lost 1 base and J 2 bases, leaving 11 bases between the germline ends. Germline V gene data show CDR1 as SGHTA and CDR2 as FQGNSA. CDR3 length: 15 amino acids. The CDR3 sequence: CASSLVARGNYGYTF. CDR3 bases: TGTGCCAGCAGCTTAGTAGCCCGAGGGAACTATGGCTACACCTTC.

The chain combines TRBV6-4 with TRBJ2-1, with D possibly being TRBD1 (5 bases). Germline assignment: CDR1 MRHNA and CDR2 SNTAGT. This CDR3 has 16 amino acids. Between the trimmed V and J ends, which lost 0 bases and 0 bases, there was a span of 9 bases. The CDR3 reads CASSDSRQGSYNEQFF. DNA for the CDR3: TGTGCCAGCAGTGACTCAAGGCAGGGCTCCTACAATGAGCAGTTCTTC.